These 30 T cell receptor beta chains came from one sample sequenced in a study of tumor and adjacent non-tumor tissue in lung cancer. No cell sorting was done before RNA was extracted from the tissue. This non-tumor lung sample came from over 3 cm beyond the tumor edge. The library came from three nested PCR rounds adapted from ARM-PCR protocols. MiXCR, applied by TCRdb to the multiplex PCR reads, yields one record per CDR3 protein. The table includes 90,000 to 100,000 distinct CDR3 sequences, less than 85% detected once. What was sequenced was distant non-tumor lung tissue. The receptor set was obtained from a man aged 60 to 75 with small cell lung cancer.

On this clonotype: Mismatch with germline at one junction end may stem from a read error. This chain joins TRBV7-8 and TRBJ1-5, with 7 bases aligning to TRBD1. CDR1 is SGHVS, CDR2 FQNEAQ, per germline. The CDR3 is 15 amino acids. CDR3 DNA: TGTTCCAGCCAGACGGGGACAGTTAGGAATCAGCCCCAGCATTTT. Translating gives CSSQTGTVRNQPQHF.

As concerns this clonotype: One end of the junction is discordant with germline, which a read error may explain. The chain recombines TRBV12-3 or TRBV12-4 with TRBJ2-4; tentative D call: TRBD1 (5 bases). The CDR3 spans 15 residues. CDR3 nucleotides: TGTGCCAGCAGTTTAGGGGCAAGGGGCAAAAACATTCAATACTTC. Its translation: CASSLGARGKNIQYF.

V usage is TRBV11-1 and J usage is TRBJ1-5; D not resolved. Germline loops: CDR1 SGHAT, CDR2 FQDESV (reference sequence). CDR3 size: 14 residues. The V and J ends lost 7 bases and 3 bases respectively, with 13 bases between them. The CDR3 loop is CASMDGGTNQPQHF. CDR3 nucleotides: TGTGCCAGCATGGACGGCGGAACCAATCAGCCCCAGCATTTT.

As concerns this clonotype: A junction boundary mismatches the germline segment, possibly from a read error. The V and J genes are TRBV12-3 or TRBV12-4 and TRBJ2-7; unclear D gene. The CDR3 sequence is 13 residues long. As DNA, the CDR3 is TGTGCCAGCAGCCCGTCCCCCGACTGTGTGCAGTATTTC. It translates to CASSPSPDCVQYF.

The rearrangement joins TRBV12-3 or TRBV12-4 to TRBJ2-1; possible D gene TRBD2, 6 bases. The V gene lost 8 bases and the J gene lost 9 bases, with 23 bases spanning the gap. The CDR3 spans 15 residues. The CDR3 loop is CASSPRGNSHSEQFF. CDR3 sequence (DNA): TGTGCCAGCTCCCCCCGGGGGAATTCCCACAGTGAGCAGTTCTTC.

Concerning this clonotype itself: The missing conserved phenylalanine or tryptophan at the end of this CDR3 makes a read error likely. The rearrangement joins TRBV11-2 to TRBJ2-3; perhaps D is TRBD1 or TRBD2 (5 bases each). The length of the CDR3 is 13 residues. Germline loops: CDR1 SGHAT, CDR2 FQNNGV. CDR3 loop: CARSLEGSDTQYL. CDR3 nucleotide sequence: TGCGCCAGGAGCCTCGAGGGGTCAGATACGCAGTATTTG.

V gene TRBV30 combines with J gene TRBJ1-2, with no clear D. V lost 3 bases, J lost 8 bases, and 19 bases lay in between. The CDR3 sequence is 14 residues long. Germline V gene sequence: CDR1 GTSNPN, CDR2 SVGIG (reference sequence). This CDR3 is CAWRPRDGRWGYTF. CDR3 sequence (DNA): TGTGCCTGGAGGCCCCGCGACGGGAGGTGGGGCTACACCTTC. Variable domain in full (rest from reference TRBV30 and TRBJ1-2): SQTIHQWPATLVQPVGSPLSLECTVEGTSNPNLYWYRQAAGRGLQLLFYSVGIGQISSEVPQNLSASRPQDRQFILSSKKLLLSDSGFYLCAWRPRDGRWGYTFGSGTRLTVV.

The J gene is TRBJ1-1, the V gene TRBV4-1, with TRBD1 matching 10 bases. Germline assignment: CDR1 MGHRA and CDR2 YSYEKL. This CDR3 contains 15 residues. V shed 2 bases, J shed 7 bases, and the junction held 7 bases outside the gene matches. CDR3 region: CASSQTGTGASEAFF. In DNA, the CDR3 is TGCGCCAGCAGCCAAACCGGGACAGGGGCTAGTGAAGCTTTCTTT.

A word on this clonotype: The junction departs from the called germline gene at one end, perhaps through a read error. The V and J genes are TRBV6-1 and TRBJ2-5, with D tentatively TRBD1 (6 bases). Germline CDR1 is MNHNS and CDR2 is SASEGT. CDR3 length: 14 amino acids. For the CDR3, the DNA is TGTGCCAGCAGAACTGGGGGCGCGGAAGAGAGCCAGTACTTC. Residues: CASRTGGAEESQYF.

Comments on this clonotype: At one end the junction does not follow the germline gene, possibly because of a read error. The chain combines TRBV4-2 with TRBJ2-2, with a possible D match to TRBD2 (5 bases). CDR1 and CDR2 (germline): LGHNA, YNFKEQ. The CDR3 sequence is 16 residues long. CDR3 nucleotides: TGTGCCAGCACCCAAGGAGGTGGTGGATCCACCGGGGAGCAGTTTTTT. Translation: CASTQGGGGSTGEQFF.

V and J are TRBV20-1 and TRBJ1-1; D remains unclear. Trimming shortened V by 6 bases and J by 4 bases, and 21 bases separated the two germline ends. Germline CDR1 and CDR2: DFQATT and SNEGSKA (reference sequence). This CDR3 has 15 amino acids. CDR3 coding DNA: TGCAGTGCCTCAACAGCAGGAGGCGGCGGCACTGAAGCTTTCTTT. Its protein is CSASTAGGGGTEAFF.

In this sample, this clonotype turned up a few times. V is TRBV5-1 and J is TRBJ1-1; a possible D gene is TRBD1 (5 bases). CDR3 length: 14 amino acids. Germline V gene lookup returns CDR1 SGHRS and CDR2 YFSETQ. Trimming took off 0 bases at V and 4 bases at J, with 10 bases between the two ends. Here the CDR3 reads CASSLEVGGTEAFF. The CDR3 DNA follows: TGCGCCAGCAGCTTGGAAGTGGGGGGCACTGAAGCTTTCTTT.

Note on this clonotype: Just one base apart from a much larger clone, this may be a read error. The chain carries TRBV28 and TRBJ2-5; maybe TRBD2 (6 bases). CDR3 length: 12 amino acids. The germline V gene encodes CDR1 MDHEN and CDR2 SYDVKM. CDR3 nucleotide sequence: TGTGCCAGCATTGGAGGGGCAGAGTCCCAGTACTTC. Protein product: CASIGGAESQYF. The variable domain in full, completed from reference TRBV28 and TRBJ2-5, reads DVKVTQSSRYLVKRTGEKVFLECVQDMDHENMFWYRQDPGLGLRLIYFSYDVKMKEKGDIPEGYSVSREKKERFSLILESASTNQTSMYLCASIGGAESQYFGPGTRLLVL.

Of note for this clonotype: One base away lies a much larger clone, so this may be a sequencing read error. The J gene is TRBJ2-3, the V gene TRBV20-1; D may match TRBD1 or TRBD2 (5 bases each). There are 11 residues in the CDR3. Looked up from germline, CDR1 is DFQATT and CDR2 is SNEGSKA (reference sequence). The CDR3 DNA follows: TGCAATGCTAGCAGGGTTAATACGCAGTATTTT. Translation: CNASRVNTQYF.

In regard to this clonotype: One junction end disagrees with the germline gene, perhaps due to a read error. CDR3 DNA sequence: TGTGCCAGCAGTCCAGGGCTCCACAATGAGCAGCTCTTC. Protein sequence: CASSPGLHNEQLF. This chain joins TRBV6-6 and TRBJ2-1, with D perhaps TRBD1 (5 bases). In germline, CDR1 is MNHNY, CDR2 SVGAGI (reference sequence). This CDR3 is 13 amino acids long.

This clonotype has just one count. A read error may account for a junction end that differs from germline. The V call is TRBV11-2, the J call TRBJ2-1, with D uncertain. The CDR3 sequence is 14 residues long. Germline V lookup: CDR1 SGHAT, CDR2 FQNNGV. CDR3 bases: TGTGCCAACCAGAGGCGGCAGGCCGACAATGACCAGTTCTTC. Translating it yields CANQRRQADNDQFF.

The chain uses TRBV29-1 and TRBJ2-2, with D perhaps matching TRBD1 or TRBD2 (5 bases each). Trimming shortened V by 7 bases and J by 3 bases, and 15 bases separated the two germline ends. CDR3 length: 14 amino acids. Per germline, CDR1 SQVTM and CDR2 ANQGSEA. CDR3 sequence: CSARWGTDTGELFF. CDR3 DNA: TGCAGCGCCCGATGGGGGACGGACACCGGGGAGCTGTTTTTT.

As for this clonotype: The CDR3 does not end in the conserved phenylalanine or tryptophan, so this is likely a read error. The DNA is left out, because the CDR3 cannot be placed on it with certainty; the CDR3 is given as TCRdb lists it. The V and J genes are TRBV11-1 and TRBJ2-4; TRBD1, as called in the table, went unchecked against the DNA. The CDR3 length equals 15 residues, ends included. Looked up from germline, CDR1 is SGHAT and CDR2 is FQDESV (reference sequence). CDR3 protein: CASSPPSLAKNIQYY.

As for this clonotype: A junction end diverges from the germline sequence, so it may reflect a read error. The CDR3 coding sequence is TGCGTCAGCAGTTTTACGGGCCTCAATCAGCCCCAGCATTTT. Protein sequence: CVSSFTGLNQPQHF. This chain uses TRBV10-2 with TRBJ1-5; no clear D gene. CDR1 WSHSY and CDR2 SAAADI come from the germline V gene. The CDR3 spans 14 residues.

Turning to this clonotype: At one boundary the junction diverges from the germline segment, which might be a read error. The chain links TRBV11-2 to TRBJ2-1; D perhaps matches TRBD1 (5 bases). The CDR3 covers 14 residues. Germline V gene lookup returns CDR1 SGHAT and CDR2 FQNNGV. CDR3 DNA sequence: TGTGCCAGTAGCTTAGAGGCAGGGTTGGTTGGGCAGTTCTTT. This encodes CASSLEAGLVGQFF.

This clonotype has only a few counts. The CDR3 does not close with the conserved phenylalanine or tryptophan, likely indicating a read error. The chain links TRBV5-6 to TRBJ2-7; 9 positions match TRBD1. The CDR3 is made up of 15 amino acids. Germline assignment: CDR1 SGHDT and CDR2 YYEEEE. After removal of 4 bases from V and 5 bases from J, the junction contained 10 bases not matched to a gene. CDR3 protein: CASSPDRGAYDEQYL. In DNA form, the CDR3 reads TGTGCCAGCAGCCCGGACAGGGGAGCCTACGACGAGCAGTACCTC.

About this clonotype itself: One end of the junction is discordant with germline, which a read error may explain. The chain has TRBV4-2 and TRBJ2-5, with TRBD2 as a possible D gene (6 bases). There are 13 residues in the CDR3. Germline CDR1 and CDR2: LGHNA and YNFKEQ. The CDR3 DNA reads TGTGCCAACAGCCAAGATGTACGGGAGACCCACTACTTC. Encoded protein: CANSQDVRETHYF.

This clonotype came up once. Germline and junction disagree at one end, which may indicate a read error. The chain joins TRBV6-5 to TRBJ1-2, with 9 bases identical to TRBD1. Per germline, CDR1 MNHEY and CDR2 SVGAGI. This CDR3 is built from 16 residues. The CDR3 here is CASNYGLGQGSHGYTF. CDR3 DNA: TGTGCCAGCAATTACGGTCTGGGACAGGGTTCTCATGGCTACACCTTC.

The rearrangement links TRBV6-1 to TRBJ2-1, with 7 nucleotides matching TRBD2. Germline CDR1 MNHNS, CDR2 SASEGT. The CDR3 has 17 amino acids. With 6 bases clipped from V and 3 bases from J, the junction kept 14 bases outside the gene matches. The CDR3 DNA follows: TGTGCCAGCAGCACGCCAAGACCAGCGGGAATCTACAATGAGCAGTTCTTC. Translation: CASSTPRPAGIYNEQFF.

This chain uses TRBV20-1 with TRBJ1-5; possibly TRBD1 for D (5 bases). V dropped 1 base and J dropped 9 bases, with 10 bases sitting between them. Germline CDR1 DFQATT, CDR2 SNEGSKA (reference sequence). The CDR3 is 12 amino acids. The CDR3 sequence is CSARGDGAPQHF. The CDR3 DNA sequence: TGCAGTGCTAGAGGAGATGGGGCGCCCCAGCATTTT.

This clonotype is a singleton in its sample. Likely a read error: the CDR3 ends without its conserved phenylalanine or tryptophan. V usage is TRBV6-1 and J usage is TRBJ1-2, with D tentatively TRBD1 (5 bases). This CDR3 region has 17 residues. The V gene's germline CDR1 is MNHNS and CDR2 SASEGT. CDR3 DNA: TGTACCAGCAGTGGGTATACCTTGACAGTAGCACTCTATGGCTACACCATC. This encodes CTSSGYTLTVALYGYTI.

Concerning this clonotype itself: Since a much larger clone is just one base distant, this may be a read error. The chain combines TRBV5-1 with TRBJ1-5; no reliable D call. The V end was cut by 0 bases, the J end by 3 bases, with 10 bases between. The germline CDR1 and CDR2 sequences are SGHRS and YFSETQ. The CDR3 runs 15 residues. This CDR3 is CASSLGGHHNQPQHF. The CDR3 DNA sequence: TGCGCCAGCAGCTTGGGTGGCCACCACAATCAGCCCCAGCATTTT.

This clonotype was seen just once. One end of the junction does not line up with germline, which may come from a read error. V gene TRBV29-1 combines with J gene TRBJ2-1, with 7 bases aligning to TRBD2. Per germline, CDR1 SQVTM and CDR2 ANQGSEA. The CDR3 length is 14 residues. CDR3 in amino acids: CSARFGGSINEQFF. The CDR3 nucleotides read TGCAGCGCGAGGTTCGGGGGGTCTATCAATGAGCAATTCTTC.

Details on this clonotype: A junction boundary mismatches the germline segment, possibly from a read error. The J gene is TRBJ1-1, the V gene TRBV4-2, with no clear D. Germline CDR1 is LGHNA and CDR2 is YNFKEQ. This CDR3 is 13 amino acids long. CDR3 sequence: CAISQDLNNEAFF. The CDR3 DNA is TGTGCCATCAGCCAGGACCTGAACAATGAAGCTTTCTTT.

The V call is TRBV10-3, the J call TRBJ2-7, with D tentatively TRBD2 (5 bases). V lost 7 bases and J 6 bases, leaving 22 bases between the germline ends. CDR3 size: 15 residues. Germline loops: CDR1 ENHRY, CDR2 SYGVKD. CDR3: CAIIATPAEACEQYV. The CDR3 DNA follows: TGTGCCATCATTGCAACGCCAGCGGAGGCGTGCGAGCAGTACGTC.